The 4 T cell receptor beta chains listed next were all sequenced from one sample in a study of cytomegalovirus exposure and HLA in healthy donors. Both 60 Vbeta primers and 13 Jbeta primers went into the PCR. Sequencing used immunoSEQ multiplex PCR; TCRdb keeps in-frame clones, though not all of them. The data contain about 120,000 clones, around 85% of them singletons. What was sequenced was PBMCs. These receptors came from a man aged 18 to 30 in good health and CMV-seropositive.

The rearrangement joins TRBV14 to TRBJ2-2; D ambiguous. The CDR3 is made up of 13 amino acids. Germline values: CDR1 SGHDN, CDR2 FVKESK. The V and J ends lost 1 base and 6 bases respectively, with 6 bases between them. CDR3 nucleotides: TGTGCCAGCAGCCAAGTTTCGGCCGGGGAGCTGTTTTTT. This encodes CASSQVSAGELFF.

The chain recombines TRBV30 with TRBJ2-5, with TRBD1 matching 9 bases. Per germline, CDR1 GTSNPN and CDR2 SVGIG (reference sequence). J was trimmed by 5 bases and V by 4 bases; bases with no gene match: 5. The length of the CDR3 is 13 residues. Here the CDR3 DNA reads TGTGCCTGGACAACAGGGGGCTTGGAGACCCAGTACTTC. It codes for CAWTTGGLETQYF. The full variable domain, completed using reference TRBV30 and TRBJ2-5, is SQTIHQWPATLVQPVGSPLSLECTVEGTSNPNLYWYRQAAGRGLQLLFYSVGIGQISSEVPQNLSASRPQDRQFILSSKKLLLSDSGFYLCAWTTGGLETQYFGPGTRLLVL.

V gene TRBV27 combines with J gene TRBJ1-3; 9 bases fit TRBD1. The ends lost 5 bases at V and 2 bases at J; junction bases unmatched: 13. Germline assignment: CDR1 MNHEY and CDR2 SMNVEV (reference sequence). CDR3 size: 18 residues. The CDR3 nucleotides are TGTGCCAGCAGTCCCGGGACAGGGTCCTGGGCAGCTGGAAACACCATATATTTT. This gives the protein CASSPGTGSWAAGNTIYF.

V is TRBV7-9 and J is TRBJ2-2, with 7 bases that match TRBD2. This CDR3 has 18 amino acids. The J segment lost 2 bases and the V segment lost 5 bases, leaving 14 bases of the junction unmatched. CDR1 and CDR2 (germline): SEHNR, FQNEAQ (reference sequence). The CDR3 loop is CASSTSVGGGRNTGELFF. The CDR3 DNA sequence: TGTGCCAGCAGCACATCCGTCGGCGGGGGTCGAAACACCGGGGAGCTGTTTTTT.